Listed below are T cell receptor beta chains from one sample, sequenced in a study of beta chain features in type 1 diabetes. Repertoires were generated with immunoSEQ multiplex PCR, while TCRdb's copy carries only in-frame clones and drops some. This sample has about 350,000 clones; around 19% occur once, and the top ten carry around 0.044%. The sequencing input was naive CD4+ T cells from blood. These receptors were taken from a woman aged 18-29 years in good health. Each CDR3 is given with its conserved first and last residue. D genes are given only for firm matches.

v_gene	d_gene	j_gene	CDR3aa
TRBV5-1	NA	TRBJ2-1	CASSLGLTNYNEQFF
TRBV10-1	NA	TRBJ2-1	CASSDEAEGLFF
TRBV15	NA	TRBJ2-7	CATSRGSPVEYEQYF
TRBV4-1	NA	TRBJ1-2	CASSPMEGGYTF
TRBV30	NA	TRBJ1-5	CAWRRSSNQPQHF
TRBV28	TRBD1	TRBJ1-1	CASSLEPDRGWTEAFF
TRBV13	TRBD1	TRBJ1-1	CASRKADRGIPSVMNTEAFF
TRBV9	NA	TRBJ2-7	CASSSQYF
TRBV5-1	TRBD2	TRBJ2-1	CASSFNPGGNNEQFF
TRBV5-8	TRBD2	TRBJ2-1	CASSLGLAGSVF
TRBV10-3	TRBD1	TRBJ1-1	CAISPDRGYGFF
TRBV30	TRBD1	TRBJ1-2	CAWSVDRTDRGSNYGYTF
TRBV7-9	NA	TRBJ1-5	CASSSNSNQPQHF